The subject of this entry is one T cell receptor (beta chain). Its antigen is unknown. No base qualities exist here, and no much larger clone lies one base off it. This sample is drawn from a study of shared clonotypes between healthy human individuals (dated by TCRdb to about 2020). With respect to the entire study: Three men and a couple of women, aged 18 to 49 years, made up the cohort. To estimate repertoire size and how much clonotypes are shared between individuals, the study performed deep sequencing of blood TCR repertoires from roughly five healthy adults. Leukapheresis yielded between about 0.94 and 8.9 billion PBMCs per donor. Different laboratories and diverse techniques were used to prepare libraries and sequence TCR repertoires, to increase sequencing depth and limit assay-specific biases. Per donor, three plates each were used for CD4 naive and CD4 memory, two for CD8 naive, and one for CD8 memory. The research as a whole found: Because the study included only a small number of donors, the genetic and exposure-history diversity represented was limited. When a few donors were compared, the shared fraction of clonotypes was about 5% for naive CD4, about 4% for naive CD8, roughly 2.5% for memory CD4, and 0.35% to 0.4% for memory CD8. Even with the large sequencing depth, rarefaction of the sorted-subset datasets indicated that sequencing was incomplete. Only blood was sampled, and tissue TCR repertoires likely differ from those in blood. Pairwise subsampling led to the expectation that sequencing depth would affect the degree of clonotype sharing among donors. Estimated clonotype richness was generally larger for naive than for memory subsets. Compared with non-shared clonotypes, the clonotypes found in all four sorted-subset donors had higher generation probabilities.

TCR CDR3 regions were amplified from genomic DNA by multiplex PCR using the deep immunoSEQ assay. Genomic DNA extracted from each cell subset was distributed evenly over all wells of several immunoSEQ 96-well plates, and each plate served as one replicate. Each replicate PCR for sorted subsets received roughly 0.2 ug genomic DNA, equal to about 30,000 T cell genomes. The purified libraries were quantified using a Qubit 3.0 fluorometer, sized with a Bioanalyzer 2100, and then quantified again using the KAPA Library Quantification kit. Every immunoSEQ 96-well plate was sequenced on a separate single-read 150-cycle Illumina NextSeq 550 flow cell. In the original analysis: Because only junctional sequences without quality scores were contained in the immunoSEQ output, filtering matching that applied to full-length reads could not be performed. Sequences were annotated with PyIR, a Python wrapper for IgBLAST v1.9, and V/J genes and CDR3 were assigned using IMGT germline references. Reads were removed for weak V/J assignments (E-value above 1e-6), missing CDR3, stop codons, out-of-frame junctions, or ambiguous translated residues. V3J clonotypes were defined as sequences sharing the same inferred V gene, J gene, and CDR3 amino acid sequence. Percentage overlap between repertoires was computed as shared unique clonotypes divided by the size of the smaller repertoire. Repertoire richness was assessed with RTK rarefaction, the Chao1 estimator, and Recon v2.1 estimates of unobserved clonotypes. Generation probabilities for all TCRbeta clonotypes obtained by the gDNA method from a few donors were computed using OLGA. The table comes from immuneACCESS by way of TCRdb, which keeps in-frame sequences with V and J called. Part of the clones is missing from these tables; in studies checked, under half for an unresolved V gene and the rest for unknown reasons. D and trimming come from the DNA, and the V and J calls and clone size come from that table. The sample has roughly 2.2 million clones on record, around 92% of them singletons. Jointly, the top ten make up 0.37% of the sample.

The donors were healthy, HIV-negative adults with no recently reported acute infections or vaccinations. Every donor was a Caucasian adult residing in Nashville, Tennessee, USA. CD4+ T cells were enriched by magnetic negative selection, after which naive cells were positively selected on CD45RA and the negative fraction was taken as the memory subset. Blood was obtained by leukapheresis, after which PBMCs were separated by Ficoll-Histopaque density gradient centrifugation and cryopreserved in liquid nitrogen vapor phase. Analytical flow cytometry was used to check the purity and quantity of each magnetically sorted T cell population. Genomic DNA was isolated from every sorted fraction and measured by UV absorbance on a Nanodrop 2000c. The sample taken for sequencing was naive CD4+ T cells from PBMCs. The cell subset or site label, as the study defines it: CD45RA+ positively selected. This receptor was taken from a man between 18 and 29 years old in good health. Some clones in this sample may be carry-over from other donors' samples.

The CDR3 protein sequence reads: CASSLGEGSNYGYTF. The nucleotide sequence is TGTGCCAGCAGCTTAGGAGAGGGCTCTAACTATGGCTACACCTTC. Recombination linked TRBV7-9 to TRBJ1-2; the D gene lacks a confident call. The V and J ends are trimmed by 1 base and 0 bases, leaving 9 bases between them. Its CDR3 holds 15 amino acids, cysteine through phenylalanine. Only CDR3 DNA remains: 45 bases, in frame from the first base. Based on the germline V gene (reference sequence), the CDR1 and CDR2 sequences are SEHNR and FQNEAQ.